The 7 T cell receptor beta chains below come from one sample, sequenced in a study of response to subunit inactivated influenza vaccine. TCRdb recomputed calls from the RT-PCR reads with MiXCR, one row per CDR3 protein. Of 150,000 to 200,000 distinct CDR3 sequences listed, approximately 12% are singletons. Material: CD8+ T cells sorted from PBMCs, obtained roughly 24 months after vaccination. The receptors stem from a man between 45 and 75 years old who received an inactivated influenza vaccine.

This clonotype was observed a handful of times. CDR3 in amino acids: CASSYSEPDTIYF. CDR3 coding DNA: TGTGCCAGCAGTTACTCCGAACCCGACACCATATATTTT. The chain carries TRBV6-6 and TRBJ1-3; D call uncertain. Germline lookup yields CDR1 MNHNY and CDR2 SVGAGI (reference sequence). The V end lost 0 bases, the J end lost 8 bases, and 8 bases lay between the germline ends. The CDR3 runs 13 residues.

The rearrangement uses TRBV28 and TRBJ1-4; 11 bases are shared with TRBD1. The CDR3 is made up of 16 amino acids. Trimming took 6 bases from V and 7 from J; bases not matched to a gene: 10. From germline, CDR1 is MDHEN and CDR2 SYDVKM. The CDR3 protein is CASSWPTGQGGEKLFF. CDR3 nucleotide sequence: TGTGCCAGCAGCTGGCCGACGGGACAGGGGGGTGAAAAACTGTTTTTT.

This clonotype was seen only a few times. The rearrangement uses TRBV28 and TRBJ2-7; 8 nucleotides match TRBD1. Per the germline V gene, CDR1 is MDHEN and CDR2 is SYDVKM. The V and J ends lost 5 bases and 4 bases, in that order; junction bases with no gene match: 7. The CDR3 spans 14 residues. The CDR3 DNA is TGTGCCAGCAGTAAAGGACAGGGCGTTTACGAGCAGTACTTC. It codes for CASSKGQGVYEQYF.

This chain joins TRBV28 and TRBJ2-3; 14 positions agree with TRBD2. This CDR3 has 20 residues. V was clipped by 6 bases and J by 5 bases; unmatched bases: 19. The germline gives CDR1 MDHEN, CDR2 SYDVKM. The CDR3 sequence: CASSGLLLLGLAGEQDTQYF. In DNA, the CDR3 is TGTGCCAGCAGCGGATTGTTACTCTTGGGACTAGCGGGGGAGCAAGATACGCAGTATTTT. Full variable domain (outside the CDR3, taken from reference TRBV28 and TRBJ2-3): DVKVTQSSRYLVKRTGEKVFLECVQDMDHENMFWYRQDPGLGLRLIYFSYDVKMKEKGDIPEGYSVSREKKERFSLILESASTNQTSMYLCASSGLLLLGLAGEQDTQYFGPGTRLTVL.

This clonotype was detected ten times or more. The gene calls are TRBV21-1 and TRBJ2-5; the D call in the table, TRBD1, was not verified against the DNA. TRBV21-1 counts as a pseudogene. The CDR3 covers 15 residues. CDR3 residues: CASSKLDRQKETQYF. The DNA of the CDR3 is TGTGCCAGCAGCAAATTGGACAGGCAGAAAGAGACCCAGTACTTC.

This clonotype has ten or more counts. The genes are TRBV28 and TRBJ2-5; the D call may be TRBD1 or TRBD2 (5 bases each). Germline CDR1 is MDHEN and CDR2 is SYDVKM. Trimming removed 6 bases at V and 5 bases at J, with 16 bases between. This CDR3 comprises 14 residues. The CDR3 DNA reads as TGTGCCAGCAGACCACCACATGAGGGGGAGACCCAGTACTTC. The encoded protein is CASRPPHEGETQYF.

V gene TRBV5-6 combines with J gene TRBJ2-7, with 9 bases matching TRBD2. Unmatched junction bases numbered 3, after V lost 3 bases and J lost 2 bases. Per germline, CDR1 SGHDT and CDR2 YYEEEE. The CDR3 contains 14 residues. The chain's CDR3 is CASSSGLATYEQYF. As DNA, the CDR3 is TGTGCCAGCAGCTCCGGACTAGCGACCTACGAGCAGTACTTC.